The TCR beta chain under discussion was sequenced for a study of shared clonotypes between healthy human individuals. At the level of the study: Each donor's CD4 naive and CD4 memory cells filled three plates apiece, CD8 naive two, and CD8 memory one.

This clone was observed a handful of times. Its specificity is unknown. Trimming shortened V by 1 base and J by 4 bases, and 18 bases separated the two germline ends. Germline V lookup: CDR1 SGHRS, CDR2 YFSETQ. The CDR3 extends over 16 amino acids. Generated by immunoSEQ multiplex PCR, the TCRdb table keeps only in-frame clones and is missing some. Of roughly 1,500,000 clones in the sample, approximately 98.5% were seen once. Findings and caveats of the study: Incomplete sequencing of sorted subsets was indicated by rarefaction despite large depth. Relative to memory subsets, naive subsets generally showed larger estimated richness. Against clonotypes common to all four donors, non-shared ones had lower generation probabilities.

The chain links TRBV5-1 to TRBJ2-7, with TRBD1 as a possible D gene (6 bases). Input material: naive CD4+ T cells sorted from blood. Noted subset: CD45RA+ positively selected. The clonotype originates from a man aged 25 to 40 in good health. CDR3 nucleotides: TGCGCCAGCAGCTTGTTACCCGGACAGACCTATTACGAGCAGTACTTC. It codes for CASSLLPGQTYYEQYF.